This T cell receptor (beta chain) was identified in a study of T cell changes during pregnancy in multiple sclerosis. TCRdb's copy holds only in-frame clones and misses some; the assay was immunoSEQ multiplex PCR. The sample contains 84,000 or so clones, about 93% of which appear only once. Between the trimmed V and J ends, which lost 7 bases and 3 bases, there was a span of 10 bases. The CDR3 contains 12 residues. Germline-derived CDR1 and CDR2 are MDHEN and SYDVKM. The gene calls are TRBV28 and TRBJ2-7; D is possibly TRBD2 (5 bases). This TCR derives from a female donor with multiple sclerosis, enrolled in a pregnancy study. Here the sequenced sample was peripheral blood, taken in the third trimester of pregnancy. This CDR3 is CASTDRGYEQYF. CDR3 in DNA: TGTGCCAGCACCGACCGGGGCTACGAGCAGTACTTC.